The 17 T cell receptor beta chains given below trace back to one sample, sequenced in a study of T cell responses to AZD1222 COVID-19 vaccine. Some clones are missing from TCRdb's copy, which holds only in-frame ones; the method was immunoSEQ multiplex PCR. The profile covers roughly 140,000 clones, with around 89% appearing a single time and more than 13% taken by the ten largest. Material: peripheral blood, obtained on day 0 of AZD1222 vaccination. The origin of the receptors is an adult in good health.

This chain uses TRBV2 with TRBJ2-7; the match to TRBD1 covers 10 bases. From germline, CDR1 is SNHLY and CDR2 FYNNEI. The J segment lost 6 bases and the V segment lost 7 bases, leaving 12 bases of the junction unmatched. This CDR3 comprises 15 residues. CDR3 sequence (DNA): TGTGCCAGCAATGGGCTGGGGACAGGGGCTCGCGAGCAGTACTTC. This sequence encodes CASNGLGTGAREQYF.

The chain recombines TRBV7-3 with TRBJ2-6; D unclear. CDR1 is SGHTA and CDR2 is FQGTGA in the germline V gene. This CDR3 comprises 14 residues. Trimming left V 4 bases short and J 0 bases short, with 4 bases between. The chain's CDR3 is CASSSGSGANVLTF. The CDR3 bases are TGTGCCAGCAGCTCCGGCTCTGGGGCCAACGTCCTGACTTTC. The full variable domain, rest sourced from reference TRBV7-3 and TRBJ2-6, is GAGVSQTPSNKVTEKGKYVELRCDPISGHTALYWYRQSLGQGPEFLIYFQGTGAADDSGLPNDRFFAVRPEGSVSTLKIQRTERGDSAVYLCASSSGSGANVLTFGAGSRLTVL.

The chain uses TRBV6-6 and TRBJ1-2, with D perhaps TRBD1 (6 bases). V was pared by 2 bases and J by 3 bases, with 13 bases between. The CDR3 runs 15 residues. The germline gives CDR1 MNHNY, CDR2 SVGAGI (reference sequence). The CDR3 nucleotides read TGTGCCAGCAGTTACGGACAGAGACGGGACTATGGCTACACCTTC. Amino acid sequence: CASSYGQRRDYGYTF.

This clone was seen more than once but under ten times. This rearrangement joins TRBV7-8 to TRBJ1-1; D might be TRBD1 (5 bases). The CDR3 contains 15 residues. Germline CDR1 is SGHVS and CDR2 is FQNEAQ. With 5 bases removed from V and 4 bases from J, the gap between germline ends came to 17 bases. CDR3 sequence (DNA): TGTGCCAGCAGCGCCCGGACGGGGCCCAGCACTGAAGCTTTCTTT. Translated: CASSARTGPSTEAFF.

The rearrangement joins TRBV7-3 to TRBJ1-1; the match to TRBD1 covers 8 bases. The V segment lost 7 bases and the J segment 0 bases; nucleotides outside the gene matches: 16. Germline V gene sequence: CDR1 SGHTA, CDR2 FQGTGA. The CDR3 runs 18 residues. As DNA, the CDR3 is TGTGCCAGCACCTTCAGACGGGGACAGGTGTTCGTGAACACTGAAGCTTTCTTT. It codes for CASTFRRGQVFVNTEAFF.

V gene TRBV7-9 combines with J gene TRBJ1-4; D is perhaps TRBD1 (5 bases). Germline V gene data show CDR1 as SEHNR and CDR2 as FQNEAQ (reference sequence). Trimming shortened V by 1 base and J by 7 bases, and 13 bases separated the two germline ends. The CDR3 spans 15 residues. The CDR3 region has the DNA TGTGCCAGCAGCTTAGGCGCAGGGTTAAGTGAAAAACTGTTTTTT. This gives the protein CASSLGAGLSEKLFF.

A few counts support this clone. The chain links TRBV6-5 to TRBJ1-2, with D tentatively TRBD1 (6 bases). CDR3 length: 13 residues. The ends were cut back, 5 bases at V and 1 base at J, with 8 bases in the middle. The germline CDR1 and CDR2 sequences are MNHEY and SVGAGI. The CDR3: CASSHRDNYGYTF. CDR3 DNA sequence: TGTGCCAGCAGTCACAGGGATAACTATGGCTACACCTTC.

The chain couples TRBV21-1 to TRBJ2-5; the table names TRBD1, a call not compared with the DNA. TRBV21-1 is designated a pseudogene. The length of the CDR3 is 14 residues. This CDR3 reads CASSKGQGEETQYF. For the CDR3, the DNA is TGTGCCAGCAGCAAGGGACAGGGGGAAGAGACCCAGTACTTC.

This clone was observed once. The V and J genes are TRBV5-6 and TRBJ2-1, with 13 bases identical to TRBD2. This CDR3 comprises 16 residues. Germline-derived CDR1 and CDR2 are SGHDT and YYEEEE. After removal of 0 bases from V and 7 bases from J, the junction contained 4 bases not matched to a gene. CDR3 protein: CASSLVGTSGKNEQFF. The CDR3 DNA is TGTGCCAGCAGCTTGGTTGGGACTAGCGGGAAAAATGAGCAGTTCTTC.

This clone was observed once. The V gene is TRBV9, the J gene TRBJ2-7; D perhaps matches TRBD1 (5 bases). There are 16 residues in the CDR3. V shed 2 bases and J shed 3 bases, with 18 bases lying between them. Germline CDR1 is SGDLS and CDR2 is YYNGEE. In DNA, the CDR3 is TGTGCCAGCAGCGTGGCCACAGGCCCTCTTGGCTACGAGCAGTACTTC. Encoded protein: CASSVATGPLGYEQYF.

The chain links TRBV6-4 to TRBJ2-3, with 9 bases fitting TRBD2. This CDR3 has 16 residues. Per germline, CDR1 MRHNA and CDR2 SNTAGT. With 0 bases clipped from V and 2 bases from J, the junction kept 3 bases outside the gene matches. The CDR3 DNA follows: TGTGCCAGCAGTGACTCGGCTAGCGGGGACACAGATACGCAGTATTTT. Its translation is CASSDSASGDTDTQYF.

This clone showed up just a few times. The V gene is TRBV10-3, the J gene TRBJ1-1; a possible D gene is TRBD1 (5 bases). V gave up 2 bases and J gave up 8 bases, with 12 bases separating them. Per germline, CDR1 ENHRY and CDR2 SYGVKD. This CDR3 contains 13 residues. CDR3 region: CAISEDGTTEAFF. Here the CDR3 DNA reads TGTGCCATCAGTGAGGATGGGACCACAGAAGCTTTCTTT.

The J gene is TRBJ2-5, the V gene TRBV6-2 or TRBV6-3; TRBD1 agrees at 7 bases. The V gene end was trimmed by 5 bases and the J gene end by 4 bases; junction bases not matched to a gene: 16. Looked up from germline, CDR1 is MNHEY and CDR2 is SVGEGT. The length of the CDR3 is 17 residues. CDR3 sequence reads: CASSRPPGQPAGETQYF. Written as DNA, the CDR3 is TGTGCCAGCAGTCGCCCTCCGGGACAGCCGGCGGGAGAGACCCAGTACTTC.

The chain is built from TRBV3-1 (or the pseudogene TRBV3-2) and TRBJ1-2; D may be TRBD1 (6 bases). V shed 4 bases and J shed 8 bases, with 17 bases lying between them. This CDR3 comprises 14 residues. Germline V lookup: CDR1 LGHDT, CDR2 YNNKEL (reference sequence). The CDR3 loop is CASSPWRERGGYTF. The CDR3 coding sequence is TGTGCCAGCAGCCCATGGCGGGAAAGGGGGGGCTACACCTTC.

J is TRBJ1-1 and V is TRBV6-5; D might be TRBD1 (6 bases). This CDR3 has 15 residues. Germline lookup yields CDR1 MNHEY and CDR2 SVGAGI. V dropped 5 bases and J dropped 6 bases, with 19 bases sitting between them. The CDR3 coding sequence is TGTGCCAGCAGTCCAAAAAACAGGGAGGCCCCTGAAGCTTTCTTT. Residues: CASSPKNREAPEAFF.

In its sample, this clone was seen once. The V and J genes are TRBV7-8 and TRBJ1-2; D gene ambiguous. This CDR3 comprises 13 residues. Between the trimmed V and J ends, which lost 5 bases and 5 bases, there was a span of 12 bases. The germline V gene has CDR1 SGHVS and CDR2 FQNEAQ. Written as DNA, the CDR3 is TGTGCCAGCAGCCCAACGACAACTTATGGCTACACCTTC. The encoded protein is CASSPTTTYGYTF.

The chain recombines TRBV19 with TRBJ2-2, with 11 positions matching TRBD2. J was trimmed by 6 bases and V by 3 bases; bases with no gene match: 9. The CDR3 has 17 residues. Per the germline V gene, CDR1 is LNHDA and CDR2 is SQIVND (reference sequence). The CDR3 loop reads CASSIGLAGGSAGELFF. The CDR3 DNA follows: TGTGCCAGTAGTATCGGCCTAGCGGGGGGCTCCGCCGGGGAGCTGTTTTTT.